The 15 T cell receptor beta chains below were found in one sample sequenced in a study of cytomegalovirus exposure and HLA in healthy donors. 13 Jbeta primers and 60 Vbeta primers were used for the PCR. The table came from immunoSEQ multiplex PCR; TCRdb's copy has only in-frame clones and leaves some out. Among 120,000 to 150,000 clones, over 70% were seen once, and the ten largest hold approximately 6%. The specimen sequenced was PBMCs. The source of these receptors is a man under 40 in good health and CMV-seropositive.

This chain uses TRBV27 with TRBJ1-1; 8 positions agree with TRBD1. The ends lost 6 bases at V and 5 bases at J; junction bases unmatched: 8. The CDR3 contains 14 residues. The germline gives CDR1 MNHEY, CDR2 SMNVEV (reference sequence). This CDR3 reads CASSDRGPETEAFF. CDR3 in DNA: TGTGCCAGCAGCGACAGGGGTCCGGAGACTGAAGCTTTCTTT.

Only one count was recorded for this clone. The genes are TRBV7-7 and TRBJ2-3, with 13 positions matching TRBD2. CDR3 length: 14 residues. Germline CDR1 reads SSHAT; CDR2 reads FNYEAQ (reference sequence). Trimming removed 3 bases from V and 9 bases from J; junction bases left unmatched: 3. CDR3 residues: CASSLELAGGTQYF. CDR3 bases: TGTGCCAGCAGCTTGGAACTAGCGGGGGGGACGCAGTATTTT. The whole variable domain, filled in from reference TRBV7-7 and TRBJ2-3, reads GAGVSQSPRYKVTKRGQDVTLRCDPISSHATLYWYQQALGQGPEFLTYFNYEAQPDKSGLPSDRFSAERPEGSISTLTIQRTEQRDSAMYRCASSLELAGGTQYFGPGTRLTVL.

The count of this clone is one. This chain joins TRBV2 and TRBJ2-3, with D possibly being TRBD2 (5 bases). V dropped 6 bases and J dropped 3 bases, with 10 bases sitting between them. CDR1 and CDR2 (germline): SNHLY, FYNNEI. CDR3 size: 13 residues. The CDR3 here is CASRTGMTDTQYF. CDR3 nucleotides: TGTGCCAGCAGAACGGGAATGACAGATACGCAGTATTTT.

V gene TRBV28 combines with J gene TRBJ2-5; TRBD1 agrees at 10 bases. The J call is doubtful: the DNA matches TRBJ2-7 better. Germline assignment: CDR1 MDHEN and CDR2 SYDVKM. CDR3 length: 13 amino acids. The DNA of the CDR3 is TGTGCCAGCAGCGAGACAGGGGGCCACGAGCAGTACTTC. Amino acids: CASSETGGHEQYF.

This clone was observed a few times. This same CDR3 is encoded by further DNA sequences in the sample. J is TRBJ2-5 and V is TRBV18; D ambiguous. V shed 2 bases and J shed 3 bases, with 4 bases lying between them. The CDR3 is 12 amino acids. From germline, CDR1 is KGHSH and CDR2 LQKENI. As DNA, the CDR3 is TGTGCCAGCTCACCAAGAGAAGAGACCCAGTACTTC. Protein sequence: CASSPREETQYF.

This sequence joins TRBV19 and TRBJ2-1; tentatively, D is TRBD2 (5 bases). Trimming took off 5 bases at V and 4 bases at J, with 12 bases between the two ends. Germline V gives CDR1 LNHDA, CDR2 SQIVND (reference sequence). The CDR3 sequence is 14 residues long. CDR3 sequence (DNA): TGTGCCAGTAGTGTTCGGACTTCGTACAATGAGCAGTTCTTC. Amino acid sequence: CASSVRTSYNEQFF.

In its sample, this clone was seen once. The chain couples TRBV5-1 to TRBJ2-5; D unresolved. Germline V gene lookup returns CDR1 SGHRS and CDR2 YFSETQ. The CDR3 has 14 residues. Trimming removed 0 bases at V and 3 bases at J, with 9 bases between. CDR3 sequence: CASSLAGQEETQYF. Written as DNA, the CDR3 is TGCGCCAGCAGCTTGGCAGGTCAGGAAGAGACCCAGTACTTC.

This clone was observed a few times. The rearrangement links TRBV19 to TRBJ1-4; 7 bases are a match to TRBD1. Germline CDR1 and CDR2: LNHDA and SQIVND (reference sequence). The CDR3 loop spans 16 amino acids. The V segment lost 3 bases and the J segment 2 bases; nucleotides outside the gene matches: 6. The chain's CDR3 is CASSISTGVTNEKLFF. CDR3 nucleotides: TGTGCCAGTAGTATTTCCACAGGGGTGACTAATGAAAAACTGTTTTTT.

The rearrangement links TRBV7-2 to TRBJ2-5, with 9 bases lining up with TRBD2. The J call may be in error: the DNA end matches TRBJ2-7 better. The germline V gene has CDR1 SGHTA and CDR2 FQGNSA. CDR3 length: 16 amino acids. In DNA form, the CDR3 reads TGTGCCAGCAGCCAAGCGGGGGGACCCGATACCTACGAGCAGTACTTC. Translation gives CASSQAGGPDTYEQYF.

This clone turned up a few times. V usage is TRBV7-2 and J usage is TRBJ1-6; a weak D match, TRBD1 (5 bases). V lost 1 base and J 4 bases, leaving 11 bases between the germline ends. The CDR3 covers 16 residues. Germline lookup yields CDR1 SGHTA and CDR2 FQGNSA. This CDR3 is CASSLGQPQYNSPLHF. The CDR3 region has the DNA TGTGCCAGCAGCTTAGGACAGCCCCAATATAATTCACCCCTCCACTTT.

The J gene is TRBJ1-2, the V gene TRBV20-1, with D unresolved. The CDR3 sequence is 10 residues long. Trimming removed 7 bases at V and 4 bases at J, with 7 bases between. CDR1 DFQATT and CDR2 SNEGSKA come from the germline V gene (reference sequence). The CDR3 DNA is TGCAGTGGACAAATCTATGGCTACACCTTC. Translated: CSGQIYGYTF.

This chain connects TRBV4-2 to TRBJ2-7; a weak D match, TRBD2 (5 bases). The V gene's germline CDR1 is LGHNA and CDR2 YNFKEQ. Between the trimmed V and J ends, which lost 2 bases and 2 bases, there was a span of 13 bases. The CDR3 runs to 15 residues. The CDR3 DNA reads as TGTGCCAGCAGCCAATGGTCTAGTAGCGCCTACGAGCAGTACTTC. This codes for CASSQWSSSAYEQYF.

The chain joins TRBV10-3 to TRBJ2-6; perhaps TRBD2 as D (6 bases). The CDR3 covers 16 residues. Germline values: CDR1 ENHRY, CDR2 SYGVKD. Trimming took 7 bases from V and 0 from J, leaving 13 bases between them. The CDR3 reads CAIKGVGGSGANVLTF. CDR3 bases: TGTGCCATCAAAGGCGTGGGAGGCTCTGGGGCCAACGTCCTGACTTTC.

This chain links TRBV9 with TRBJ2-1; 8 nucleotides line up with TRBD1. V lost 3 bases, J lost 6 bases, and 11 bases stayed unmatched. CDR1 and CDR2 from the germline V gene are SGDLS and YYNGEE. The CDR3 has 16 amino acids. The CDR3 DNA sequence: TGTGCCAGCAGCGGCGAGGGACAGGTGGTAGGCAATGAGCAGTTCTTC. It is translated as CASSGEGQVVGNEQFF.

This chain uses TRBV25-1 with TRBJ2-3, with a possible D match to TRBD2 (5 bases). CDR3 length equals 14 residues. Per the germline V gene, CDR1 is MGHDK and CDR2 is SYGVNS. V was clipped by 8 bases and J by 2 bases, with 14 bases between them. CDR3 sequence: CASGGWQSTDTQYF. Here the CDR3 DNA reads TGTGCCAGCGGCGGGTGGCAGTCCACAGATACGCAGTATTTT.